The clone carrying this T cell receptor (beta chain) has only one observation. Its target is unknown. This sample was taken from a study of cytomegalovirus exposure and HLA in healthy donors. A multiplex PCR was run with 60 Vbeta primers and 13 Jbeta primers. TCRdb's table, derived via immunoSEQ multiplex PCR, lists solely in-frame clones and lacks some. The profile shows approximately 200,000 clones, about 79% of them singletons. Study findings and constraints: When analyzed later, the rates of TCR association showed variation by HLA locus, with DRB1 the most and HLA-C the fewest. The study labeled 150 to 200 TCR beta chains cytomegalovirus-associated. The likely origin of a cluster of highly shared sequence variants was a sequencing artifact.

Sequenced: PBMCs. This receptor was taken from a boy younger than 10 in good health and CMV-seronegative.

CDR3 residues: CASSTQGSPNSPLHF. The CDR3 DNA sequence: TGTGCCAGCAGCACCCAGGGTTCCCCTAATTCACCCCTCCACTTT. The rearrangement links TRBV9 to TRBJ1-6, with D perhaps matching TRBD1 (5 bases). The V end was cut by 4 bases, the J end by 6 bases, with 14 bases between. The CDR3 runs to 15 residues. Per germline, CDR1 SGDLS and CDR2 YYNGEE. The whole variable domain, filled in from reference TRBV9 and TRBJ1-6, reads DSGVTQTPKHLITATGQRVTLRCSPRSGDLSVYWYQQSLDQGLQFLIQYYNGEERAKGNILERFSAQQFPDLHSELNLSSLELGDSALYFCASSTQGSPNSPLHFGNGTRLTVT.